What follows are 13 T cell receptor beta chains derived from one specimen sequenced in a study of blood T cell repertoires in COVID-19. The assay was immunoSEQ multiplex PCR, and TCRdb's table has in-frame clones only and misses some. This sample has 200,000 to 250,000 clones, with 85% to 90% found just once. The specimen was PBMCs or T cells enriched from blood (not recorded which). These receptor sequences come from a woman between 50 and 59 years old in a cohort exposed to, infected with or recovered from COVID-19 (not recorded which).

In this sample, this clone turned up once. The chain links TRBV18 to TRBJ2-7, with 7 nucleotides matching TRBD1. Trimming removed 6 bases from V and 6 bases from J; junction bases left unmatched: 8. Germline V gives CDR1 KGHSH, CDR2 LQKENI. The length of the CDR3 is 13 residues. CDR3 in DNA: TGTGCCAGCTCCCGACAGGGCTCGGGCGAGCAGTACTTC. It yields the protein CASSRQGSGEQYF. The variable domain in full, completed from reference TRBV18 and TRBJ2-7, reads NAGVMQNPRHLVRRRGQEARLRCSPMKGHSHVYWYRQLPEEGLKFMVYLQKENIIDESGMPKERFSAEFPKEGPSILRIQQVVRGDSAAYFCASSRQGSGEQYFGPGTRLTVT.

The chain recombines TRBV9 with TRBJ1-2; 7 bases fit TRBD1. Germline trimming cut 4 bases from V and 3 bases from J; bases unmatched to any gene: 9. The CDR3 is 15 residues long. CDR1 is SGDLS, CDR2 YYNGEE, per germline. The CDR3 DNA is TGTGCCAGCAGCCCAAGTCCCACAGGGGACTATGGCTACACCTTC. Amino acid sequence: CASSPSPTGDYGYTF.

The V and J genes are TRBV5-6 and TRBJ1-4; D uncertain. In germline, CDR1 is SGHDT, CDR2 YYEEEE. V was pared by 4 bases and J by 6 bases, with 13 bases between. This CDR3 region has 14 residues. This CDR3 reads CASSPAKRHEKLFF. As DNA, the CDR3 is TGTGCCAGCAGCCCGGCCAAGAGGCATGAAAAACTGTTTTTT.

Only a few counts were recorded for this clone. The chain is built from TRBV29-1 and TRBJ2-3, with 10 bases that match TRBD2. Germline CDR1 is SQVTM and CDR2 is ANQGSEA. There are 13 residues in the CDR3. V shed 2 bases and J 5 bases; nucleotides not matched to a gene: 1. Written as DNA, the CDR3 is TGCAGCGTTGAAAAGCGGGGGGGAGATACGCAGTATTTT. Translating gives CSVEKRGGDTQYF.

This sequence joins TRBV9 and TRBJ2-3; TRBD2 matches at 8 bases. The CDR3 extends over 14 amino acids. Germline loops: CDR1 SGDLS, CDR2 YYNGEE. Unmatched junction bases numbered 7, after V lost 4 bases and J lost 6 bases. CDR3 region: CASSLTGGPDTQYF. DNA for the CDR3: TGTGCCAGCAGCCTTACGGGGGGGCCGGATACGCAGTATTTT.

The chain carries TRBV5-4 and TRBJ2-3; TRBD2 aligns across 7 bases. The CDR3 length is 15 residues. Germline V gene lookup returns CDR1 SGHNT and CDR2 YYREEE (reference sequence). V gave up 2 bases and J gave up 5 bases; unmatched junction bases: 8. Written as DNA, the CDR3 is TGTGCCAGCAGCTTAGTATCCCAGCGGGAAGATACGCAGTATTTT. This sequence encodes CASSLVSQREDTQYF.

This chain connects TRBV5-5 to TRBJ2-2; TRBD2 is a possible D gene (6 bases). The CDR3 length is 15 residues. V lost 7 bases to trimming and J lost 7 bases, with 20 bases between them. CDR1 is SGHKS and CDR2 is YYEKEE in the germline V gene (reference sequence). The CDR3 region has the DNA TGTGCCAGCGGCCGGGGCGGGATGTCCGGCGGGGAGCTGTTTTTT. As protein: CASGRGGMSGGELFF. Complete variable domain (other parts from reference TRBV5-5 and TRBJ2-2): DAGVTQSPTHLIKTRGQQVTLRCSPISGHKSVSWYQQVLGQGPQFIFQYYEKEERGRGNFPDRFSARQFPNYSSELNVNALLLGDSALYLCASGRGGMSGGELFFGEGSRLTVL.

The J gene is TRBJ2-7, the V gene TRBV6-2 or TRBV6-3, with 8 bases lining up with TRBD2. V shed 0 bases and J 2 bases; nucleotides not matched to a gene: 6. Germline CDR1 is MNHEY and CDR2 is SVGEGT. The CDR3 covers 16 residues. The CDR3 bases are TGTGCCAGCAGTTACTCGACCGGGGGGGGAGCCTACGAGCAGTACTTC. Translation gives CASSYSTGGGAYEQYF.

The chain combines TRBV4-1 with TRBJ2-3, with D tentatively TRBD2 (5 bases). Per the germline V gene, CDR1 is MGHRA and CDR2 is YSYEKL. The V gene lost 0 bases and the J gene lost 0 bases, with 13 bases spanning the gap. The CDR3 totals 17 residues. CDR3 nucleotides: TGCGCCAGCAGCCAAGATTTCCGAGCGGAGAGCACAGATACGCAGTATTTT. Translation: CASSQDFRAESTDTQYF.

The gene calls are TRBV7-9 and TRBJ1-3, with 9 bases matching TRBD1. There are 17 residues in the CDR3. V trimming: 3 bases; J trimming: 0 bases; junction bases outside the gene matches: 6. The germline CDR1 and CDR2 sequences are SEHNR and FQNEAQ (reference sequence). CDR3 sequence (DNA): TGTGCCAGCAGCTTCCCCCGGGACAGGGACTCTGGAAACACCATATATTTT. It translates to CASSFPRDRDSGNTIYF.

The rearrangement links TRBV30 to TRBJ1-2, with D possibly being TRBD1 (6 bases). V gave up 5 bases and J gave up 5 bases, with 15 bases separating them. Germline V CDR1 and CDR2: GTSNPN, SVGIG (reference sequence). The CDR3 covers 13 residues. The CDR3 is CAWRKGEAYGYTF. CDR3 nucleotides: TGTGCCTGGCGAAAGGGGGAAGCATATGGCTACACCTTC.

This chain joins TRBV19 and TRBJ1-5; D might be TRBD1 (5 bases). This CDR3 has 14 amino acids. Germline CDR1 reads LNHDA; CDR2 reads SQIVND (reference sequence). Trimming removed 7 bases from V and 0 bases from J, with 10 bases in between. The CDR3 protein is CASTDSRSNQPQHF. The CDR3 nucleotides are TGTGCCAGTACTGACAGCCGTAGCAATCAGCCCCAGCATTTT.

This clone was counted only a few times. The CDR3, as DNA: TGTGCCAGCAGCCTCTCAGGGTCTAACTATGGCTACACCTTC. Amino acids: CASSLSGSNYGYTF. J is TRBJ1-2 and V is TRBV4-2; D is perhaps TRBD1 (5 bases). From germline, CDR1 is LGHNA and CDR2 YNFKEQ. With 4 bases removed from V and 0 bases from J, the gap between germline ends came to 9 bases. The CDR3 is made up of 14 amino acids.